This entry features one T cell receptor (beta chain) sequence. The antigen remains undetermined. This entry belongs to a study of T cell responses to AZD1222 COVID-19 vaccine. The table came from immunoSEQ multiplex PCR; TCRdb's copy has only in-frame clones and leaves some out. Here the sample spans around 180,000 clones, 90% to 95% being singletons. CDR1 is SGHRS, CDR2 YFSETQ, per germline. The CDR3 has 15 amino acids. The germline V and J ends were trimmed by 4 bases and 2 bases, with 14 bases remaining between them. General study results and limits: Only a handful of AZD1222 recipients, six or seven in all, had baseline seropositivity. Receipt of two AZD1222 doses was followed by a rise in Spike-specific TCR breadth and depth. Clonal diversity was possibly underestimated; the donors were predominantly white British and more often female.

The V and J genes are TRBV5-1 and TRBJ2-3; D is possibly TRBD1 (5 bases). The clonotype originates from an adult in good health. The material sequenced was peripheral blood, taken on day 0 of AZD1222 vaccination. The CDR3 DNA reads TGCGCCAGCAGCATCCAGGGAAGACACACAGATACGCAGTATTTT. This gives the protein CASSIQGRHTDTQYF.